This TCR beta chain stems from a study of beta chain features in type 1 diabetes. Study summary: Examination spanned fewer than 140,000,000 sorted cells from all samples. Findings and caveats of the study: TCRB CDR3 length was moderately but significantly reduced in all four CD4+ subsets of Type 1 diabetes patients.

A heparinised blood draw that averaged about 100 mL was obtained once from each donor. Isolation of CD4+ naive, central memory, regulatory and stem cell-like memory cells was achieved by sorting via CD45RO/CCR7/CD25/CD127/CD95/CD27. Investigators reverse transcribed all isolated RNA, so they sequenced expressed TCRB transcripts. Sequencing was performed with immunoSEQ multiplex PCR; in TCRdb, only in-frame clones are kept and a portion is missing. The repertoire holds 680,000 or so clones, with roughly 12% as singletons. This CDR3 is built from 14 residues. CDR1 SGDLS and CDR2 YYNGEE come from the germline V gene. Trimming took 4 bases from V and 5 from J, leaving 15 bases between them. This clone has just a few counts. Its cognate antigen is unknown. The same CDR3 is also encoded by other DNA sequences in this sample.

The source is a man between 18 and 35 years old with type 1 diabetes. The sequenced material came from naive CD4+ T cells from blood. The chain is built from TRBV9 and TRBJ2-5; D unclear. The CDR3, as DNA: TGTGCCAGCAGCCCATCCGACGGGTGGGAGACCCAGTACTTC. Its translation is CASSPSDGWETQYF.